The 18 T cell receptor beta chains presented below share a single source sample, sequenced in a study of CD8 T cells in Susac syndrome. Random hexamers served to reverse transcribe roughly 0.45 to 1 ug RNA. TCRdb re-called the immunoSEQ multiplex PCR reads through MiXCR, storing one row per CDR3 protein. The data show about 130,000 distinct CDR3 sequences, approximately 95% seen once. Sequencing input: CD8+ T cells from PBMCs. The receptors shown here come from a human donor with Susac syndrome.

The chain combines TRBV6-4 with TRBJ2-2; 8 bases map to TRBD2. The CDR3 covers 15 residues. Losses at the gene ends were 6 bases for V and 2 bases for J; bases not matched to a gene: 5. Per germline, CDR1 MRHNA and CDR2 SNTAGT. The CDR3 nucleotides are TGTGCCAGCAGCCAGACTAGCGACAACACCGGGGAGCTGTTTTTT. Amino acid sequence: CASSQTSDNTGELFF.

The chain uses TRBV27 and TRBJ2-3; 7 bases fit TRBD1. The junction had 14 bases not matched to a gene; V was cut back by 5 bases and J by 3 bases. From germline, CDR1 is MNHEY and CDR2 SMNVEV (reference sequence). This CDR3 is built from 17 residues. The CDR3 region is CASSPPVGQTETDTQYF. The CDR3 DNA sequence: TGTGCCAGCAGTCCACCGGTGGGACAGACTGAAACAGATACGCAGTATTTT.

The chain recombines TRBV6-6 with TRBJ1-2; D is ambiguous. Per germline, CDR1 MNHNY and CDR2 SVGAGI (reference sequence). CDR3 size: 13 residues. The V gene lost 5 bases and the J gene lost 6 bases, with 13 bases spanning the gap. CDR3 residues: CASSPSEVDGYTF. CDR3 nucleotides: TGTGCCAGCAGTCCGAGCGAGGTGGATGGCTACACCTTC.

V gene TRBV6-1 combines with J gene TRBJ2-4; unclear D gene. Trimming removed 3 bases from V and 1 base from J, with 7 bases in between. Germline V gene lookup returns CDR1 MNHNS and CDR2 SASEGT. This CDR3 is built from 14 residues. The CDR3 bases are TGTGCCAGCAGTGATATGGGGGCCAAAAACATTCAGTACTTC. Protein: CASSDMGAKNIQYF.

This chain joins TRBV29-1 and TRBJ2-2, with 12 bases identical to TRBD2. Germline V gives CDR1 SQVTM, CDR2 ANQGSEA. Trimming at V came to 3 bases and at J to 1 base, leaving 6 bases not matched to a gene. The CDR3 loop spans 17 amino acids. CDR3 residues: CSVEDWTSGENTGELFF. CDR3 nucleotides: TGCAGCGTTGAGGATTGGACTAGCGGGGAGAACACCGGGGAGCTGTTTTTT.

The rearrangement uses TRBV28 and TRBJ2-7; 7 nucleotides align to TRBD1. Per the germline V gene, CDR1 is MDHEN and CDR2 is SYDVKM. V lost 3 bases to trimming and J lost 9 bases; unmatched junction nucleotides: 14. CDR3 length: 15 amino acids. The CDR3 DNA is TGTGCCAGCAGTTTGACAGGGATAATGGATATTTGGCAGTACTTC. Translating it yields CASSLTGIMDIWQYF.

As to this clonotype: A read error may account for a junction end that differs from germline. The chain combines TRBV14 with TRBJ2-7; TRBD2 aligns across 11 bases. The germline gives CDR1 SGHDN, CDR2 FVKESK. The CDR3 contains 17 residues. The CDR3, as DNA: TGTGCCAGCAGCCAAGAGGTACTACTAGCGGGAGCGCCCTCATCAGACTTC. Translating it yields CASSQEVLLAGAPSSDF.

V usage is TRBV4-1 and J usage is TRBJ2-7, with TRBD2 matching 10 bases. Germline trimming cut 0 bases from V and 3 bases from J; bases unmatched to any gene: 8. The germline gives CDR1 MGHRA, CDR2 YSYEKL. The length of the CDR3 is 17 residues. CDR3 region: CASSQDEAASGSYEQYF. For the CDR3, the DNA is TGCGCCAGCAGCCAAGATGAGGCGGCTAGCGGGAGCTACGAGCAGTACTTC.

The gene calls are TRBV20-1 and TRBJ1-1, with 10 bases fitting TRBD1. There are 16 residues in the CDR3. CDR1 is DFQATT and CDR2 is SNEGSKA in the germline V gene (reference sequence). Trimming at V came to 5 bases and at J to 3 bases, leaving 12 bases not matched to a gene. This CDR3 reads CSAVPTGGLGDTEAFF. The DNA for the CDR3 is TGCAGTGCTGTACCGACAGGGGGCCTGGGGGACACTGAAGCTTTCTTT.

The CDR3, as DNA: TGTGCCAGCAGTGAGTTTGACAGGCTGGCCACTGAAGCTTTCTTT. Amino acid sequence: CASSEFDRLATEAFF. The V call is TRBV6-1, the J call TRBJ1-1; weak D call: TRBD1 (6 bases). V dropped 3 bases and J dropped 4 bases, with 15 bases sitting between them. This CDR3 is built from 15 residues. CDR1 MNHNS and CDR2 SASEGT come from the germline V gene.

The gene calls are TRBV5-4 and TRBJ2-2; D is possibly TRBD1 or TRBD2 (5 bases each). CDR3 size: 13 residues. V lost 10 bases and J 1 base, leaving 11 bases between the germline ends. Germline V CDR1 and CDR2: SGHNT, YYREEE (reference sequence). CDR3 sequence (DNA): TGTGCCCGGGGCGGAGAGAACACCGGGGAGCTGTTTTTT. It specifies CARGGENTGELFF.

This sequence joins TRBV15 and TRBJ2-5, with 9 bases that match TRBD1. Germline loops: CDR1 LNHNV, CDR2 YYDKDF (reference sequence). Losses at the gene ends were 8 bases for V and 5 bases for J; bases not matched to a gene: 6. The CDR3 contains 13 residues. The CDR3 bases are TGTGCCACCGCCGGGACAGGGTATGAGACCCAGTACTTC. Protein product: CATAGTGYETQYF.

V gene TRBV7-9 combines with J gene TRBJ2-1; tentatively, D is TRBD2 (6 bases). CDR1 SEHNR and CDR2 FQNEAQ come from the germline V gene (reference sequence). The CDR3 is made up of 12 amino acids. The ends were cut back, 5 bases at V and 8 bases at J, with 10 bases in the middle. The CDR3 nucleotides are TGTGCCAGCAGCAACACGGGGGATGAGCAGTTCTTC. This gives the protein CASSNTGDEQFF.

V usage is TRBV9 and J usage is TRBJ2-1, with D possibly being TRBD2 (6 bases). V lost 5 bases to trimming and J lost 0 bases, with 12 bases between them. Germline V gene data show CDR1 as SGDLS and CDR2 as YYNGEE. The CDR3 extends over 15 amino acids. Written as DNA, the CDR3 is TGTGCCAGCAGTCGGGCGGGGAGCTCCTACAATGAGCAGTTCTTC. Protein: CASSRAGSSYNEQFF.

The chain links TRBV24-1 to TRBJ2-3, with D possibly matching TRBD1 (6 bases). From germline, CDR1 is KGHDR and CDR2 SFDVKD. Deletions cut 6 bases from V and 5 bases from J, with 8 bases between. The CDR3 runs to 12 residues. This chain's CDR3 is CATSMTGDTQYF. The DNA for the CDR3 is TGTGCCACCAGTATGACAGGAGATACGCAGTATTTT.

The chain employs TRBV20-1 and TRBJ2-7, with a tentative D call TRBD1 (5 bases). The germline CDR1 and CDR2 sequences are DFQATT and SNEGSKA (reference sequence). The CDR3 is 16 amino acids. V lost 0 bases, J lost 3 bases, and 18 bases lay in between. CDR3 sequence (DNA): TGCAGTGCTAGAGATCCGGCGGACACAAATATCTACGAGCAGTACTTC. As protein: CSARDPADTNIYEQYF.

The chain couples TRBV27 to TRBJ2-1; 9 bases fit TRBD2. This CDR3 has 15 amino acids. The germline CDR1 and CDR2 sequences are MNHEY and SMNVEV (reference sequence). The V gene end was trimmed by 5 bases and the J gene end by 4 bases; junction bases not matched to a gene: 6. The CDR3, as DNA: TGTGCCAGCAGTCTACCGGGACTAGCATACAATGAGCAGTTCTTC. Amino acids: CASSLPGLAYNEQFF.

The chain is built from TRBV7-8 and TRBJ2-5, with 8 nucleotides matching TRBD1. This CDR3 has 15 amino acids. Germline V gives CDR1 SGHVS, CDR2 FQNEAQ. V shed 2 bases and J 5 bases; nucleotides not matched to a gene: 7. The DNA of the CDR3 is TGTGCCAGCAGCTTAATCGGCAGGGGGCCTGAGACCCAGTACTTC. This translates into CASSLIGRGPETQYF.